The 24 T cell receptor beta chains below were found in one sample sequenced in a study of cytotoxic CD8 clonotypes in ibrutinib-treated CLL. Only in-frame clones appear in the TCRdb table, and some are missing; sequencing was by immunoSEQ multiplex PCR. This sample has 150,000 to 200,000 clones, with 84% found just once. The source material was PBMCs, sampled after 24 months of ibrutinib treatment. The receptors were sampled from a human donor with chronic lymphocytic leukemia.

The CDR3 region has the DNA TGTGCCAGCACGGGACAGGCGAATCAGCCCCAGCATTTT. Its translation: CASTGQANQPQHF. The chain recombines TRBV6-6 with TRBJ1-5; 8 bases map to TRBD1. The CDR3 totals 13 residues. The germline gives CDR1 MNHNY, CDR2 SVGAGI (reference sequence). J gave up 4 bases and V 7 bases, and 3 bases lay outside the gene matches.

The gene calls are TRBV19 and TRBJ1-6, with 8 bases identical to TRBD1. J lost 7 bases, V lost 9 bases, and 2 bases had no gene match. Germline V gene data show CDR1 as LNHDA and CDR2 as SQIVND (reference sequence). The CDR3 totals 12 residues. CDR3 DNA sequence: TGTGCCAGCGGACAGGGAAATTCACCCCTCCACTTT. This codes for CASGQGNSPLHF.

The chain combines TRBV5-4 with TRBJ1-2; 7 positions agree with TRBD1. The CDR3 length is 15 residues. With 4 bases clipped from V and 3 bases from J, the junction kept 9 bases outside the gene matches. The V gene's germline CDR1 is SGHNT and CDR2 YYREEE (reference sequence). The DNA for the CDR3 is TGTGCCAGCAGCCAAAACAGGGGTAGCCACTATGGCTACACCTTC. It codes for CASSQNRGSHYGYTF.

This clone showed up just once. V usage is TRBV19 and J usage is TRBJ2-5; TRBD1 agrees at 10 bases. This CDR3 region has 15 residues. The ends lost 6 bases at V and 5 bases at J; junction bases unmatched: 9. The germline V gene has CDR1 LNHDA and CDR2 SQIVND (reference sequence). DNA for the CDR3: TGTGCCAGTAGGGACCGGGACAGGGGTCGGGAGACCCAGTACTTC. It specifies CASRDRDRGRETQYF.

The CDR3 spells CASSDRINYGYTF. The DNA for the CDR3 is TGTGCCAGCAGTGATCGGATTAACTATGGCTACACCTTC. The gene calls are TRBV6-1 and TRBJ1-2; no clear D gene. Looked up from germline, CDR1 is MNHNS and CDR2 is SASEGT. The CDR3 extends over 13 amino acids. V lost 3 bases, J lost 1 base, and 6 bases lay in between.

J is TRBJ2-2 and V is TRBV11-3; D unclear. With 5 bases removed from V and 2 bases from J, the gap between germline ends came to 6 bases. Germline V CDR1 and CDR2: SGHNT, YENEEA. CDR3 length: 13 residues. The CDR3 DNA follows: TGTGCCAGCAGCGTCTTAAACACCGGGGAGCTGTTTTTT. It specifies CASSVLNTGELFF.

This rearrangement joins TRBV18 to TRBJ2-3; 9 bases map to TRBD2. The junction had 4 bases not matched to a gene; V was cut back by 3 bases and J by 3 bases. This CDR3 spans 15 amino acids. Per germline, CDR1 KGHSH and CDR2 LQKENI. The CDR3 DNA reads TGTGCCAGCTCACCGCGGGAGGGCCGGACAGATACGCAGTATTTT. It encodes CASSPREGRTDTQYF.

The CDR3 bases are TGTGCCAGCAGCCCGGGGGACAGGGTGAACACTGAAGCTTTCTTT. It translates to CASSPGDRVNTEAFF. The chain uses TRBV7-2 and TRBJ1-1, with 9 positions matching TRBD1. V trimming: 5 bases; J trimming: 0 bases; junction bases outside the gene matches: 4. Germline V gives CDR1 SGHTA, CDR2 FQGNSA. The CDR3 contains 15 residues.

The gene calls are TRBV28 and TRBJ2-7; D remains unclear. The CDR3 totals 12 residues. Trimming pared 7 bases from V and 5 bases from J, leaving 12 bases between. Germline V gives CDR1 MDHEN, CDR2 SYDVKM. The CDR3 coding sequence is TGTGCCAGCAAATCTACGGTGGACGAGCAGTACTTC. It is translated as CASKSTVDEQYF.

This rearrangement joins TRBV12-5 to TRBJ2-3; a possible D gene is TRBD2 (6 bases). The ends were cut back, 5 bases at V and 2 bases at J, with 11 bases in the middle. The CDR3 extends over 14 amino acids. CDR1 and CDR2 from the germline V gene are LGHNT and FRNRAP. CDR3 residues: CASGRDSHTDTQYF. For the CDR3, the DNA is TGTGCTAGTGGTAGGGACTCCCACACAGATACGCAGTATTTT.

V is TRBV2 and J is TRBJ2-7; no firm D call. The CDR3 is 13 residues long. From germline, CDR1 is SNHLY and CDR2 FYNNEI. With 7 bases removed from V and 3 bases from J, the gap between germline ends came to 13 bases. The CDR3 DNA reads TGTGCCAGCACCGCCCGGCCGGACTACGAGCAGTACTTC. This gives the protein CASTARPDYEQYF. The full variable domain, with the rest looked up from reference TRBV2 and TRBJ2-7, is EPEVTQTPSHQVTQMGQEVILRCVPISNHLYFYWYRQILGQKVEFLVSFYNNEISEKSEIFDDQFSVERPDGSNFTLKIRSTKLEDSAMYFCASTARPDYEQYFGPGTRLTVT.

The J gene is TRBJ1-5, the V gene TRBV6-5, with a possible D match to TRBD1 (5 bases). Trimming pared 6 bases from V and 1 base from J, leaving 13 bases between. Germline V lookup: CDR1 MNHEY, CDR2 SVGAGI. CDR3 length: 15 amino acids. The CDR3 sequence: CASSGGLGSNQPQHF. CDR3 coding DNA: TGTGCCAGCAGCGGGGGTTTAGGGAGCAATCAGCCCCAGCATTTT.

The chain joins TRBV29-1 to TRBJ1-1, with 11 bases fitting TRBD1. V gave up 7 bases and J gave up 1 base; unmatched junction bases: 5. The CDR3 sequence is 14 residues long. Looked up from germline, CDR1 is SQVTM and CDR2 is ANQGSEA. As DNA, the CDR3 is TGCAGCGCCAGTGGACAGGGGGCGAACACTGAAGCTTTCTTT. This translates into CSASGQGANTEAFF.

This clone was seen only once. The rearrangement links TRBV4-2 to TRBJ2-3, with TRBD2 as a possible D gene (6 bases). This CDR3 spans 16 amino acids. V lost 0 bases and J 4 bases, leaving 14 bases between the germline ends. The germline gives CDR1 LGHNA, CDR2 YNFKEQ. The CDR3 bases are TGTGCCAGCAGCCAAGAGGTCGGGAGTGGGTCAGATACGCAGTATTTT. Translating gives CASSQEVGSGSDTQYF.

The CDR3 sequence is CASSSRAPMGTYEQYF. CDR3 DNA sequence: TGTGCCAGCAGCTCCCGGGCTCCTATGGGAACCTACGAGCAGTACTTC. The chain links TRBV7-2 to TRBJ2-7; D is undetermined. Trimming removed 4 bases from V and 2 bases from J, with 18 bases in between. Germline V gene data show CDR1 as SGHTA and CDR2 as FQGNSA. The CDR3 runs 16 residues.

CDR3 sequence reads: CSVAPSGNRVTDTQYF. The CDR3 nucleotides are TGCAGCGTTGCCCCTTCTGGGAACAGAGTCACAGATACGCAGTATTTT. The V and J genes are TRBV29-1 and TRBJ2-3; D is unclear. V was cut by 4 bases and J by 2 bases, with 19 bases left in between. The germline V gene encodes CDR1 SQVTM and CDR2 ANQGSEA. The CDR3 is 16 amino acids.

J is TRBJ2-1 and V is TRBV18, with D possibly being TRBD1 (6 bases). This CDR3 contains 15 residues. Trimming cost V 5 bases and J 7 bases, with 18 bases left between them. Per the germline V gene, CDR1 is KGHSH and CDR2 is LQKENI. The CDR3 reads CASSSWTAGENEQFF. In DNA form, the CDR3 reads TGTGCCAGCTCATCCTGGACAGCCGGCGAGAATGAGCAGTTCTTC.

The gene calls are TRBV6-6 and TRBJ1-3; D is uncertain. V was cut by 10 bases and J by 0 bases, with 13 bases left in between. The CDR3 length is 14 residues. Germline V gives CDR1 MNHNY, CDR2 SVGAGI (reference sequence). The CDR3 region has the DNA TGTGCCACCCAGCCCGACTACTCTGGAAACACCATATATTTT. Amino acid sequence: CATQPDYSGNTIYF.

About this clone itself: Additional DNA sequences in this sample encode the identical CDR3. CDR3 region: CASPGGRGNEQFF. For the CDR3, the DNA is TGTGCCAGTCCCGGCGGGAGGGGGAATGAGCAGTTCTTC. This chain links TRBV21-1 with TRBJ2-1; the tabulated D call, TRBD2, remains unverified against the DNA. TRBV21-1 is described as a pseudogene. The CDR3 spans 13 residues.

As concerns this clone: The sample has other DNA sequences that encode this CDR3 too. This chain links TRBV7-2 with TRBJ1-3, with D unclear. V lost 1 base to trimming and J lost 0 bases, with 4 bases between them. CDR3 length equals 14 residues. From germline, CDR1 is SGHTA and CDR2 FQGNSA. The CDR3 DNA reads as TGTGCCAGCAGCTTAGTAAGCTCTGGAAACACCATATATTTT. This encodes CASSLVSSGNTIYF.

DNA of the CDR3: TGCGCCAGCAGCCAACCGGGACTAGGGACTCAAGAGACCCAGTACTTC. Translated, it gives CASSQPGLGTQETQYF. The V call is TRBV5-1, the J call TRBJ2-5, with 8 bases identical to TRBD2. The CDR3 extends over 16 amino acids. Per the germline V gene, CDR1 is SGHRS and CDR2 is YFSETQ. The ends lost 4 bases at V and 2 bases at J; junction bases unmatched: 10.

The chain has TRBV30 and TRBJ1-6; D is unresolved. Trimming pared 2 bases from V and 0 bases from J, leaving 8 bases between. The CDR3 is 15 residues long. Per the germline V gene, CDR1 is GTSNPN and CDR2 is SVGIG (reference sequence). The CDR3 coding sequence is TGTGCCTGGAGTCCCAAGGTCTCCTATAATTCACCCCTCCACTTT. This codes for CAWSPKVSYNSPLHF. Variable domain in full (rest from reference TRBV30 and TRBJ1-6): SQTIHQWPATLVQPVGSPLSLECTVEGTSNPNLYWYRQAAGRGLQLLFYSVGIGQISSEVPQNLSASRPQDRQFILSSKKLLLSDSGFYLCAWSPKVSYNSPLHFGNGTRLTVT.

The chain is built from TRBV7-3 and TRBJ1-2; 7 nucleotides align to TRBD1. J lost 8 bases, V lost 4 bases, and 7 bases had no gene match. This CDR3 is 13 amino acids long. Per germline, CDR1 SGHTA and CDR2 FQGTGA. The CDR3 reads CASSSRQGLGYTF. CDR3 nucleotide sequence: TGTGCCAGCAGCTCTCGACAGGGTCTCGGCTACACCTTC.

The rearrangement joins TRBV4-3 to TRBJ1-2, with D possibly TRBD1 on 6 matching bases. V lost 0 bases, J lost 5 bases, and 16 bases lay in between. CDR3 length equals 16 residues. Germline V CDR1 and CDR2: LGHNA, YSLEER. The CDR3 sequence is CASSQEGGRGAYGYTF. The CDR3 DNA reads TGCGCCAGCAGCCAAGAAGGTGGCCGGGGGGCATATGGCTACACCTTC.